The sample holds one count of the clone carrying this TCR beta chain. These data are taken from a study of blood T cell repertoires in COVID-19. Study-wide background: The cDNA or gDNA used as material had been derived from T cells, B-cell-depleted T cells, or PBMCs.

From germline, CDR1 is SGHNT and CDR2 YYREEE (reference sequence). Trimming took 4 bases from V and 0 from J, leaving 7 bases between them. The CDR3 is 13 residues long. Study processing details: It was from reference gene primer amplification that nucleated cell counts were estimated. Libraries were prepared by immunoSEQ multiplex PCR; TCRdb keeps only in-frame clonotypes and omits some of them. Clonal size and the V and J genes are those of that table, whereas D and trimming came from the DNA. This table holds about 43,000 clones, about 85% found once. The clonotype was recovered from a woman of 80 years or more with active COVID-19. What was sequenced was peripheral blood. This rearrangement joins TRBV5-4 to TRBJ1-2, with D possibly being TRBD1 (5 bases). The CDR3 is CASSPRANYGYTF. The CDR3 coding sequence is TGTGCCAGCAGCCCCAGGGCTAACTATGGCTACACCTTC.